These T cell receptor beta chains were read from a single sample in a study of blood T cell repertoires in COVID-19. The table came from immunoSEQ multiplex PCR; TCRdb's copy has only in-frame clones and leaves some out. The data hold nearly 300,000 clones, with 70% to 90% observed a single time. Sequencing used peripheral blood. These receptors originate from a woman aged 25 to 39 who had recovered from COVID-19. CDR3s include the opening cysteine and the closing phenylalanine or tryptophan. The D gene is left open where the match is weak. Clone size is not always given. Where it is, it says once, few, many or a class for expanded clones.

clone_size: few
j_call: TRBJ2-1
d_call: TRBD2
v_call: TRBV7-2
cdr3_nt: TGTGCCAGCAGCCGGACTAGCGGGTACAATGAGCAGTTCTTC
cdr3_aa: CASSRTSGYNEQFF

clone_size: -
j_call: TRBJ1-5
d_call: -
v_call: TRBV24-1
cdr3_nt: TGTGCCACCAGTGATACTGGTTATAGCAATCAGCCCCAGCATTTT
cdr3_aa: CATSDTGYSNQPQHF

clone_size: once
j_call: TRBJ1-5
d_call: TRBD1
v_call: TRBV2
cdr3_nt: TGTGCCAGCAGCCAATACAGGGGGCAGGATCAGCCCCAGCATTTT
cdr3_aa: CASSQYRGQDQPQHF

clone_size: -
j_call: TRBJ1-2
d_call: TRBD1
v_call: TRBV2
cdr3_nt: TGTGCCAGCAGGGGGACAGGGCCTTTTTATGGCTACACCTTC
cdr3_aa: CASRGTGPFYGYTF

clone_size: -
j_call: TRBJ2-7
d_call: -
v_call: TRBV24-1
cdr3_nt: TGTGCCACCAGTGATGGGTCGGATTGGGGCCCTTACGAGCAGTACTTC
cdr3_aa: CATSDGSDWGPYEQYF

clone_size: -
j_call: TRBJ2-7
d_call: TRBD1
v_call: TRBV6-5
cdr3_nt: TGTGCCAGCAGTCAGGGGGCTGGTGAGCAGTACTTC
cdr3_aa: CASSQGAGEQYF

clone_size: -
j_call: TRBJ2-2
d_call: -
v_call: TRBV3-1/TRBV3-2
cdr3_nt: TGTGCCAGCAGCCAAGATTCGGGCGGGGAGCTGTTTTTT
cdr3_aa: CASSQDSGGELFF

clone_size: -
j_call: TRBJ2-7
d_call: -
v_call: TRBV19
cdr3_nt: TGTGCCAGTAGTACCCCAGGACAGCTCTACGAGCAGTACTTC
cdr3_aa: CASSTPGQLYEQYF

clone_size: -
j_call: TRBJ2-7
d_call: -
v_call: TRBV6-5
cdr3_nt: TGTGCCAGCAGTTCGACAGGGGAGGGCTACGAGCAGTACTTC
cdr3_aa: CASSSTGEGYEQYF

clone_size: once
j_call: TRBJ1-1
d_call: TRBD1
v_call: TRBV15
cdr3_nt: TGTGCCACCAGCAGGGACAGGGTAAGGCCTGAAGCTTTCTTT
cdr3_aa: CATSRDRVRPEAFF

clone_size: once
j_call: TRBJ1-2
d_call: -
v_call: TRBV19
cdr3_nt: TGTGCCAGTAGTATAGTTCTCGGCAGGGCGAATGGCTACACCTTC
cdr3_aa: CASSIVLGRANGYTF

clone_size: -
j_call: TRBJ1-5
d_call: TRBD1
v_call: TRBV19
cdr3_nt: TGTGCCAGTAGTCCGACAGGGTCCCACAATCAGCCCCAGCATTTT
cdr3_aa: CASSPTGSHNQPQHF

clone_size: -
j_call: TRBJ2-3
d_call: -
v_call: TRBV18
cdr3_nt: TGTGCCAGCTCAAGACTCACAGATACGCAGTATTTT
cdr3_aa: CASSRLTDTQYF

clone_size: -
j_call: TRBJ1-1
d_call: -
v_call: TRBV18
cdr3_nt: TGTGCCAGCTCACCACGTCCAGGGGCGAACACTGAAGCTTTCTTT
cdr3_aa: CASSPRPGANTEAFF

clone_size: -
j_call: TRBJ2-5
d_call: TRBD2
v_call: TRBV9
cdr3_nt: TGTGCCAGCAGCGTAGGTGAGACTAGCGGGTACGAGACCCAGTACTTC
cdr3_aa: CASSVGETSGYETQYF

clone_size: -
j_call: TRBJ1-1
d_call: -
v_call: TRBV28
cdr3_nt: TGTGCCAGCAGTTTGGGAGTGAACACTGAAGCTTTCTTT
cdr3_aa: CASSLGVNTEAFF

clone_size: -
j_call: TRBJ1-5
d_call: TRBD1
v_call: TRBV19
cdr3_nt: TGTGCCAGTAGCCCTCTTGTGGGACAGGGTAGGGGCAATCAGCCCCAGCATTTT
cdr3_aa: CASSPLVGQGRGNQPQHF

clone_size: -
j_call: TRBJ2-7
d_call: -
v_call: TRBV25-1
cdr3_nt: TGTGCCAGCAGTGGGGACCAGACAGGAGCCTACGAGCAGTACTTC
cdr3_aa: CASSGDQTGAYEQYF

clone_size: -
j_call: TRBJ1-1
d_call: TRBD1
v_call: TRBV4-2
cdr3_nt: TGTGCCAGCAGCAAGGACAGGGAGAACACTGAAGCTTTCTTT
cdr3_aa: CASSKDRENTEAFF

clone_size: -
j_call: TRBJ1-1
d_call: TRBD1
v_call: TRBV28
cdr3_nt: TGTGCCAGCAGTTTATGGAGACAGGGGGCGAGGGGCACTGAAGCTTTCTTT
cdr3_aa: CASSLWRQGARGTEAFF

clone_size: once
j_call: TRBJ2-5
d_call: -
v_call: TRBV14
cdr3_nt: TGTGCCAGCAGCCGACTGAAACAAGAGACCCAGTACTTC
cdr3_aa: CASSRLKQETQYF

clone_size: -
j_call: TRBJ2-7
d_call: TRBD2
v_call: TRBV5-1
cdr3_nt: TGCGCCAGCAGCCCGCTAGCGGGGGAGTGGGGCGAGCAGTACTTC
cdr3_aa: CASSPLAGEWGEQYF

clone_size: few
j_call: TRBJ2-7
d_call: TRBD1
v_call: TRBV7-9
cdr3_nt: TGTGCCAGCAGCCCCACAGCGGGACAGGGTCGCGACTACGAGCAGTACTTC
cdr3_aa: CASSPTAGQGRDYEQYF

clone_size: -
j_call: TRBJ1-1
d_call: -
v_call: TRBV2
cdr3_nt: TGTGCCAGCATCGGACAAACGAACACTGAAGCTTTCTTT
cdr3_aa: CASIGQTNTEAFF

clone_size: once
j_call: TRBJ1-2
d_call: -
v_call: TRBV11-3
cdr3_nt: TGTGCCAGCAGACTGCCGGAGGGGAGCAACTATGGCTACACCTTC
cdr3_aa: CASRLPEGSNYGYTF

clone_size: -
j_call: TRBJ1-1
d_call: -
v_call: TRBV2
cdr3_nt: TGTGCCAGCAGATGGGCGGACAGCGAAGCTTTCTTT
cdr3_aa: CASRWADSEAFF

clone_size: -
j_call: TRBJ2-5
d_call: TRBD2
v_call: TRBV18
cdr3_nt: TGTGCCAGCTCACCACCGGCGGGGGGGTCTCAGACCCAGTACTTC
cdr3_aa: CASSPPAGGSQTQYF

clone_size: -
j_call: TRBJ2-7
d_call: -
v_call: TRBV5-6
cdr3_nt: TGTGCCAGCAGCTCGACTGAATCCTACGAGCAGTACTTC
cdr3_aa: CASSSTESYEQYF

clone_size: -
j_call: TRBJ2-1
d_call: TRBD2
v_call: TRBV5-1
cdr3_nt: TGCGCCAGCAGCTCCCCGGGGGGGGTTAGTGAGCAGTTCTTC
cdr3_aa: CASSSPGGVSEQFF

clone_size: -
j_call: TRBJ2-7
d_call: -
v_call: TRBV11-3
cdr3_nt: TGTGCCAGCAGCTTAGCGCCCGACAGAGATTACGAGCAGTACTTC
cdr3_aa: CASSLAPDRDYEQYF

clone_size: -
j_call: TRBJ2-1
d_call: -
v_call: TRBV7-9
cdr3_nt: TGTGCCAGCAGCCCGTCCCGGACAGCCTTGAGCGTCAATGAGCAGTTCTTC
cdr3_aa: CASSPSRTALSVNEQFF

clone_size: -
j_call: TRBJ2-7
d_call: -
v_call: TRBV5-1
cdr3_nt: TGCGCCAGCAGCTTGGAGGCAGGGTTAACGTACGAGCAGTACTTC
cdr3_aa: CASSLEAGLTYEQYF

clone_size: -
j_call: TRBJ1-2
d_call: TRBD1
v_call: TRBV6-5
cdr3_nt: TGTGCCAGCAGTTACCGGCCAGGGGGAGCATATGGCTACACCTTC
cdr3_aa: CASSYRPGGAYGYTF

clone_size: -
j_call: TRBJ1-5
d_call: TRBD1
v_call: TRBV18
cdr3_nt: TGTGCCAGCTCAACCAGCCAGGGGGACAGGGGGCTTCAGCCCCAGCATTTT
cdr3_aa: CASSTSQGDRGLQPQHF

clone_size: -
j_call: TRBJ2-3
d_call: -
v_call: TRBV20-1
cdr3_nt: TGCAGTGCCCGGACAGCAGATACGCAGTATTTT
cdr3_aa: CSARTADTQYF

clone_size: -
j_call: TRBJ2-1
d_call: TRBD2
v_call: TRBV9
cdr3_nt: TGTGCCAGCAGTGAAGGACGGACTAGCCACAATGAGCAGTTCTTC
cdr3_aa: CASSEGRTSHNEQFF

clone_size: -
j_call: TRBJ2-7
d_call: TRBD2
v_call: TRBV14
cdr3_nt: TGTGCCAGCAGCCTCGGGGGGGCCCCCGGAGAGCAGTACTTC
cdr3_aa: CASSLGGAPGEQYF

clone_size: -
j_call: TRBJ2-3
d_call: TRBD1
v_call: TRBV29-1
cdr3_nt: TGCAGCTTTTGGACAGGCTCAGATACGCAGTATTTT
cdr3_aa: CSFWTGSDTQYF

clone_size: -
j_call: TRBJ2-7
d_call: -
v_call: TRBV5-6
cdr3_nt: TGTGCCAGCAGTTCCAGGGGAGGGGGCTACGAGCAGTACTTC
cdr3_aa: CASSSRGGGYEQYF

clone_size: -
j_call: TRBJ1-2
d_call: TRBD1
v_call: TRBV2
cdr3_nt: TGTGCCAGCAGTCCACAGGGGGCTCTGGGGGGCTACACCTTC
cdr3_aa: CASSPQGALGGYTF

clone_size: -
j_call: TRBJ2-1
d_call: -
v_call: TRBV4-1
cdr3_nt: TGCGCCAGCAGCCAAGATCGGAGGGGGCGGGTTTACAATGAGCAGTTCTTC
cdr3_aa: CASSQDRRGRVYNEQFF

clone_size: few
j_call: TRBJ2-2
d_call: TRBD2
v_call: TRBV5-1
cdr3_nt: TGCGCCAGCAGCTCCCCTAGCGGGGGGGCCGTGCGAACCGGGGAGCTGTTTTTT
cdr3_aa: CASSSPSGGAVRTGELFF

clone_size: -
j_call: TRBJ1-2
d_call: -
v_call: TRBV27
cdr3_nt: TGTGCCAGCAGTTTTGGATTGGGGGGGGACTATGGCTACACCTTC
cdr3_aa: CASSFGLGGDYGYTF

clone_size: -
j_call: TRBJ2-7
d_call: TRBD1
v_call: TRBV7-6
cdr3_nt: TGTGCCAGCAGCCCCCCCGGGACAGGGGATAGGCAGTACTTC
cdr3_aa: CASSPPGTGDRQYF

clone_size: -
j_call: TRBJ1-2
d_call: -
v_call: TRBV20-1
cdr3_nt: TGCAGTGCTAGTTCGGCAGGGCAAAGATATGGCTACACCTTC
cdr3_aa: CSASSAGQRYGYTF

clone_size: -
j_call: TRBJ1-2
d_call: TRBD1
v_call: TRBV7-9
cdr3_nt: TGTGCCAGCAGCTCCCCCCAGGGGGGCTATGGCTACACCTTC
cdr3_aa: CASSSPQGGYGYTF

clone_size: -
j_call: TRBJ2-4
d_call: -
v_call: TRBV6-5
cdr3_nt: TGTGCCAGCAGTTACTCGACCGCCATGCAGGGAAACATTCAGTACTTC
cdr3_aa: CASSYSTAMQGNIQYF

clone_size: -
j_call: TRBJ2-5
d_call: -
v_call: TRBV6-1
cdr3_nt: TGTGCCAGCAGTGACGCCGTTGGCGGTGGGGAGACCCAGTACTTC
cdr3_aa: CASSDAVGGGETQYF

clone_size: -
j_call: TRBJ1-5
d_call: TRBD1
v_call: TRBV6-2/TRBV6-3
cdr3_nt: TGTGCCAGCAGTCTTCGACAGGGTGAATATAGCAATCAGCCCCAGCATTTT
cdr3_aa: CASSLRQGEYSNQPQHF

clone_size: -
j_call: TRBJ2-3
d_call: TRBD1
v_call: TRBV5-6
cdr3_nt: TGTGCCAGCAGCTGGGGGACAGGGGGATTCACAGATACGCAGTATTTT
cdr3_aa: CASSWGTGGFTDTQYF

clone_size: -
j_call: TRBJ1-2
d_call: -
v_call: TRBV24-1
cdr3_nt: TGTGCCACCAGCAAAGGGGCAGGGAACTATGGCTACACCTTC
cdr3_aa: CATSKGAGNYGYTF

clone_size: -
j_call: TRBJ2-7
d_call: -
v_call: TRBV3-1/TRBV3-2
cdr3_nt: TGTGCCAGCAGCCAAACAAGCTACGAGCAGTACTTC
cdr3_aa: CASSQTSYEQYF

clone_size: -
j_call: TRBJ2-7
d_call: TRBD1
v_call: TRBV7-8
cdr3_nt: TGTGCCAGCAGCACCACACAGGGGACCGAGCAGTACTTC
cdr3_aa: CASSTTQGTEQYF